The source of this T cell receptor (beta chain) is a study of T cells in Graves' hyperthyroidism and ophthalmopathy. Amplification targeted TCR beta CDR3 regions from RNA transcripts. The HTBI primer set served for first-round RT-PCR of the TCR CDR3. TCRdb redid the calling of the multiplex PCR reads with MiXCR, one entry per CDR3 protein. The sample lists about 740,000 distinct CDR3 sequences; 14% were seen once. This clonotype was seen at least ten times. The trim removed 4 bases at V and 5 bases at J, leaving 19 bases unmatched. The CDR3 consists of 18 residues. Germline V gene sequence: CDR1 MDHEN, CDR2 SYDVKM.

This TCR came from a woman aged 18-29 years with Graves' hyperthyroidism. The specimen was blood. The rearrangement joins TRBV28 to TRBJ1-1, with 7 bases aligning to TRBD1. CDR3 in amino acids: CASSSSKGAMRLETEAFF. The CDR3 coding sequence is TGTGCCAGCAGTTCTTCTAAGGGGGCCATGAGGCTAGAAACTGAAGCTTTCTTT.